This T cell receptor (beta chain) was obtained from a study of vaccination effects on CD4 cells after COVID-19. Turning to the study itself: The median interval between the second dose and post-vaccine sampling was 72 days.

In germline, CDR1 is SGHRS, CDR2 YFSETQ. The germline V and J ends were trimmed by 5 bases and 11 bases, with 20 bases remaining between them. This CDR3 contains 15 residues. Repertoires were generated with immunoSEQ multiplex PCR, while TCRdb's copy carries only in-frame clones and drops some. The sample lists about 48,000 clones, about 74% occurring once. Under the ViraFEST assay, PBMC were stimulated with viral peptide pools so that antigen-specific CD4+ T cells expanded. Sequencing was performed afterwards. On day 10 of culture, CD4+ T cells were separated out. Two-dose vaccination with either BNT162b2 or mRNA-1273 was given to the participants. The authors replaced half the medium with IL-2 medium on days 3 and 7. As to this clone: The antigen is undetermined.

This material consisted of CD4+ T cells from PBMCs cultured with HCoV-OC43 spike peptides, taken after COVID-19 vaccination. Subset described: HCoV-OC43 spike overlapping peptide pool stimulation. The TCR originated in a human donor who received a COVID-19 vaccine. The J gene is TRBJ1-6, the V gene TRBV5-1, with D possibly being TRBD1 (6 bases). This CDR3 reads CASRPGGGASPPLHF. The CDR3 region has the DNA TGCGCCAGCAGACCTGGGGGGGGCGCATCACCACCCCTCCACTTT.